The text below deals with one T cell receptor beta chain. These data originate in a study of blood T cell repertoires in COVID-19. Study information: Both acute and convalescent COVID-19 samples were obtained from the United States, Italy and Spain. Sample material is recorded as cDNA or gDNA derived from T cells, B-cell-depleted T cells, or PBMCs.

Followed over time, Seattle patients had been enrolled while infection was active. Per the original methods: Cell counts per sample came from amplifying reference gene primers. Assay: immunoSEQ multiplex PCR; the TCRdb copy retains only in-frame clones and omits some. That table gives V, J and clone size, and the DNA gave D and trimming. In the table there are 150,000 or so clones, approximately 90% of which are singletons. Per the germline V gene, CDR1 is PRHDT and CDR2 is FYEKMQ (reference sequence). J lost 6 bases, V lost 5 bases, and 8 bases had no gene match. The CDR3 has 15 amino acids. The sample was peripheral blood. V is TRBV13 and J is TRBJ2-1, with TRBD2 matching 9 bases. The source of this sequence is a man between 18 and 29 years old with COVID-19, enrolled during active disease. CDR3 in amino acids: CASSPPSGTGNEQFF. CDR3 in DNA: TGTGCCAGCAGCCCCCCTAGCGGGACCGGCAATGAGCAGTTCTTC.